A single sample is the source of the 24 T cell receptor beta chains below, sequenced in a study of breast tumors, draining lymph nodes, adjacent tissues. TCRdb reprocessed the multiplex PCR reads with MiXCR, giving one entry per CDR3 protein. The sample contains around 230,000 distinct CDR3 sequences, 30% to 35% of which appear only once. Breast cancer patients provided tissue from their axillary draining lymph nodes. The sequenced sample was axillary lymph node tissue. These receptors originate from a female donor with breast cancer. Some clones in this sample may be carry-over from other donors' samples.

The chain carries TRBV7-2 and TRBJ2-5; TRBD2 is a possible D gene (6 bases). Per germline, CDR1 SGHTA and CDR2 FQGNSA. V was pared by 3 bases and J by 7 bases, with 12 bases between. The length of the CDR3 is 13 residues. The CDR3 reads CASSLGGSGTQYF. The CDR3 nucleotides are TGTGCCAGCAGCTTGGGGGGTAGTGGGACCCAGTACTTC.

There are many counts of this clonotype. CDR3 sequence: CASSFRERSYEQYF. The CDR3 nucleotides are TGTGCCAGCAGCTTCAGGGAGAGGTCCTACGAGCAGTACTTC. The gene calls are TRBV7-9 and TRBJ2-7; D may correspond to TRBD1 or TRBD2 (5 bases each). The V gene's germline CDR1 is SEHNR and CDR2 FQNEAQ (reference sequence). This CDR3 is 14 amino acids long. V was clipped by 3 bases and J by 1 base, with 10 bases between them.

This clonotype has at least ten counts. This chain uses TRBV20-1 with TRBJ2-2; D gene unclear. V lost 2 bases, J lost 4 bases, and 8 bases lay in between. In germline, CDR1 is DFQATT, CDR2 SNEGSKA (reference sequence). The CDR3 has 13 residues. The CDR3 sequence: CSARFRSTGELFF. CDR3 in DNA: TGCAGTGCTAGATTTAGGAGCACCGGGGAGCTGTTTTTT.

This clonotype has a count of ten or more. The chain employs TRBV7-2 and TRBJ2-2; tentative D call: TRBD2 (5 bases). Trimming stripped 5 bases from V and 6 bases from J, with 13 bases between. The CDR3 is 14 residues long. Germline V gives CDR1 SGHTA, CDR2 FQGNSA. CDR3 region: CASSLHSVSGELFF. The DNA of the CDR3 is TGTGCCAGCAGCCTACATAGCGTTTCCGGGGAGCTGTTTTTT. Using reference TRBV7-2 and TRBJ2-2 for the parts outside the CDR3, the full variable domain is GAGVSQSPSNKVTEKGKDVELRCDPISGHTALYWYRQSLGQGLEFLIYFQGNSAPDKSGLPSDRFSAERTGGSVSTLTIQRTQQEDSAVYLCASSLHSVSGELFFGEGSRLTVL.

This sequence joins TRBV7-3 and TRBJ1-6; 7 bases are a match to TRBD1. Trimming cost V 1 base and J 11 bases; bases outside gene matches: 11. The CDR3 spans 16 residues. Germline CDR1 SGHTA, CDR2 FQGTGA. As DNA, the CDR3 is TGTGCCAGCAGCTTAAAAAGGACAGGTGCGGCTACACCCCTCCACTTT. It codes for CASSLKRTGAATPLHF.

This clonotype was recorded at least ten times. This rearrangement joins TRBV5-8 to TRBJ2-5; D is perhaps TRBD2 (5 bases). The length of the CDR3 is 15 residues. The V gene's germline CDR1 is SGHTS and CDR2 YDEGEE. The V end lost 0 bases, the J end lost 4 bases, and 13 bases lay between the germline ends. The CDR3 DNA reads TGTGCCAGCAGCTTGGTGAGGGTTTCAGGAGAGACCCAGTACTTC. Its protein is CASSLVRVSGETQYF.

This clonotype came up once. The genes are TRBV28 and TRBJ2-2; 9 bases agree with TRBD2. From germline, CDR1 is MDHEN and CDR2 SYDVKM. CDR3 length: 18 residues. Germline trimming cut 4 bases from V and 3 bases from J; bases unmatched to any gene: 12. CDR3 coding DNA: TGTGCCAGCAGTTCTCCCTCAGCAGCGGGAGGATACACCGGGGAGCTGTTTTTT. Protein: CASSSPSAAGGYTGELFF.

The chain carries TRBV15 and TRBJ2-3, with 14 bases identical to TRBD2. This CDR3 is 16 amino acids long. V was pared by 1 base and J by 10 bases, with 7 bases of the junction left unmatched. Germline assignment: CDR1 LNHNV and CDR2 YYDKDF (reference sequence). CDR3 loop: CATSRGRTSGGTSQYF. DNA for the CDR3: TGTGCCACCAGCAGAGGTAGGACTAGCGGGGGGACCTCGCAGTATTTT. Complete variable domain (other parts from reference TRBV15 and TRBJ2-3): DAMVIQNPRYQVTQFGKPVTLSCSQTLNHNVMYWYQQKSSQAPKLLFHYYDKDFNNEADTPDNFQSRRPNTSFCFLDIRSPGLGDTAMYLCATSRGRTSGGTSQYFGPGTRLTVL.

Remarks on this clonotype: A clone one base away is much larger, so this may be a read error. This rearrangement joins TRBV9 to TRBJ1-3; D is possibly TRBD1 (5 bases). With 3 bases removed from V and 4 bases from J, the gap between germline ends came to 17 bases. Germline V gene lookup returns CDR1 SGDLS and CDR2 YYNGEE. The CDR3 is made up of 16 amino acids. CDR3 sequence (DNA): TGTGCCAGCAGCGGTTTTGGGACCTTGGGAGGAAACACCATATATTTT. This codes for CASSGFGTLGGNTIYF.

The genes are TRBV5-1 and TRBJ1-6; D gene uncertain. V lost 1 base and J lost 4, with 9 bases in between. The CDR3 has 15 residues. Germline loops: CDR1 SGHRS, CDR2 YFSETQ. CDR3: CASSLRAGYNSPLHF. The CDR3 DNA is TGCGCCAGCAGCTTGCGTGCGGGTTATAATTCACCCCTCCACTTT.

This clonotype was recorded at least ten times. The CDR3 DNA reads TGTGCCAGCAGCTTAAGGCGGTTCTCTGGAAACACCATATATTTT. The encoded protein is CASSLRRFSGNTIYF. The rearrangement uses TRBV7-2 and TRBJ1-3, with D unresolved. Trimming removed 2 bases from V and 0 bases from J, with 8 bases in between. Germline loops: CDR1 SGHTA, CDR2 FQGNSA. CDR3 length: 15 residues.

The CDR3 sequence is CASSPGRSGEQYF. In DNA form, the CDR3 reads TGCGCCAGCAGCCCGGGGAGATCTGGCGAGCAGTACTTC. The chain has TRBV4-3 and TRBJ2-7; the D gene is possibly TRBD2 (5 bases). Per germline, CDR1 LGHNA and CDR2 YSLEER. The CDR3 is 13 amino acids. V gave up 4 bases and J gave up 6 bases, with 13 bases separating them.

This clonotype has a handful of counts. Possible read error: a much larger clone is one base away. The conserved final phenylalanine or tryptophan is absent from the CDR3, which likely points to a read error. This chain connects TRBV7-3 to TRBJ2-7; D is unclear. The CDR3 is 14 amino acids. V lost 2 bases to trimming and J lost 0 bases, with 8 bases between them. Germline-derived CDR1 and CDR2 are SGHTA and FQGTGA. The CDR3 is CASSLSYNSYEQYL. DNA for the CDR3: TGTGCCAGCAGCTTATCTTACAACTCCTACGAGCAGTACCTC.

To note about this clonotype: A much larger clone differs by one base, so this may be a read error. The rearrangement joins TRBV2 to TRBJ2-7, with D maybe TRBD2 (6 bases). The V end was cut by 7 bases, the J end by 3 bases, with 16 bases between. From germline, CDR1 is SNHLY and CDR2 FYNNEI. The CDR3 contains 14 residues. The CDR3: CASILTSLVYEQYF. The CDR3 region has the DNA TGTGCCAGCATCCTGACTAGTTTAGTCTACGAGCAGTACTTC.

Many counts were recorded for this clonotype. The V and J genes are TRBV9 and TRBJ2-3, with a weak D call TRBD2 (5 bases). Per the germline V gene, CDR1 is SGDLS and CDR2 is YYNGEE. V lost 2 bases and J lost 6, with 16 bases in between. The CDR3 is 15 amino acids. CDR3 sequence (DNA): TGTGCCAGCAGCGTGGGTGAGCGGAAAGAGGATACGCAGTATTTT. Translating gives CASSVGERKEDTQYF.

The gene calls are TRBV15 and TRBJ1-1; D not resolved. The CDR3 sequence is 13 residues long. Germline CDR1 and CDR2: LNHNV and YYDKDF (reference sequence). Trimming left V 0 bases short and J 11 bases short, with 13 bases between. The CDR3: CATSRDFANSAFF. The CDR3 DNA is TGTGCCACCAGCAGAGATTTTGCAAATTCGGCTTTCTTT.

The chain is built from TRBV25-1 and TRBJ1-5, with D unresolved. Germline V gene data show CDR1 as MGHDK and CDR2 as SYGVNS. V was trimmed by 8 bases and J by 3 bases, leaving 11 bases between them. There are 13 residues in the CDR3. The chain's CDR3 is CASVRQVNQPQHF. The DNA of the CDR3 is TGTGCCAGCGTCCGTCAGGTCAATCAGCCCCAGCATTTT.

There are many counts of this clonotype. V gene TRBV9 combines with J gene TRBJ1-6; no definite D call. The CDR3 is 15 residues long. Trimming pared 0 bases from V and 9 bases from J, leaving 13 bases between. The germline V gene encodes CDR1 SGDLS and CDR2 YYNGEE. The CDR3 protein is CASSVGPGGGSPLHF. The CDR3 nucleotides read TGTGCCAGCAGCGTAGGACCCGGCGGCGGTTCACCCCTCCACTTT.

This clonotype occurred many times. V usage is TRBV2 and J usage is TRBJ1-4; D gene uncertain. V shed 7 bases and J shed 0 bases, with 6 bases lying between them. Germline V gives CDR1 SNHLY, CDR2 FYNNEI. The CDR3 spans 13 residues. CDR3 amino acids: CASKYSTNEKLFF. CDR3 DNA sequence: TGTGCCAGCAAGTATTCAACTAATGAAAAACTGTTTTTT.

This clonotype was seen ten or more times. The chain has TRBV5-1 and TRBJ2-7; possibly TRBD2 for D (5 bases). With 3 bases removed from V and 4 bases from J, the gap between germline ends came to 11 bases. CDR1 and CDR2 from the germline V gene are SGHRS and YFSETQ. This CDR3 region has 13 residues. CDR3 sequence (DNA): TGCGCCAGCAGCTATTTTCCGGGATACGAGCAGTACTTC. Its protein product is CASSYFPGYEQYF.

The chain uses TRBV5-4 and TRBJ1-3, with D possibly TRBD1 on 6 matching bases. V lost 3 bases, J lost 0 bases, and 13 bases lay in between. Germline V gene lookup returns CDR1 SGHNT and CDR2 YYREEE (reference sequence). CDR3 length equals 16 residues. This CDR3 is CASSSAGVPSGNTIYF. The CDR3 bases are TGTGCCAGCAGCTCCGCAGGGGTCCCCTCTGGAAACACCATATATTTT.

The CDR3 loop reads CSVGVRDGPDTQYF. The DNA for the CDR3 is TGCAGCGTTGGGGTACGGGACGGCCCAGATACGCAGTATTTT. This chain joins TRBV29-1 and TRBJ2-3; D could derive from TRBD1 or TRBD2 (5 bases each). The CDR3 spans 14 residues. The germline V gene encodes CDR1 SQVTM and CDR2 ANQGSEA. V was clipped by 4 bases and J by 4 bases, with 15 bases between them.

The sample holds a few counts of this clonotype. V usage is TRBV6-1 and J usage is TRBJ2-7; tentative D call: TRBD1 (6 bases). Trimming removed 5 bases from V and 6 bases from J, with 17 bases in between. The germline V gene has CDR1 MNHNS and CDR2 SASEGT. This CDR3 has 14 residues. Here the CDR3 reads CASSQRVGTLEQYF. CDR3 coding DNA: TGTGCCAGCAGTCAAAGAGTGGGGACACTCGAGCAGTACTTC.

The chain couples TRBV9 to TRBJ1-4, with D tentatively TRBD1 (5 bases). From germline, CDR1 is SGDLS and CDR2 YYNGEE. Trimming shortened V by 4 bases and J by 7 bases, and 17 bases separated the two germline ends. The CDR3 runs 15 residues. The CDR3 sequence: CASSRPGLGIEKLFF. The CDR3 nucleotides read TGTGCCAGCAGCCGCCCGGGACTAGGGATTGAAAAACTGTTTTTT.